Presented here are 4 T cell receptor beta chains from one specimen sequenced in a study of graft-versus-host responses after intestinal transplantation. This table comes from immunoSEQ multiplex PCR, and its TCRdb copy is limited to in-frame clones, with some not included. This sample has over 45,000 clones, with around 92% found just once. The antigens for these receptors are not known. Specimen: unstimulated CD4+ T cells sorted from spleen or lymph node cells, collected before transplant. Source of these receptors: a human donor who was the organ donor for an intestinal transplant.

The rearrangement uses TRBV2 and TRBJ1-2; D is undetermined. This CDR3 contains 15 residues. Germline values: CDR1 SNHLY, CDR2 FYNNEI. The germline V and J ends were trimmed by 4 bases and 4 bases, with 16 bases remaining between them. CDR3 protein: CASSVDGLATYGYTF. The CDR3 DNA reads as TGTGCCAGCAGTGTGGACGGACTTGCTACCTATGGCTACACCTTC.

This sequence joins TRBV7-2 and TRBJ2-7; 8 nucleotides align to TRBD2. This CDR3 region has 15 residues. Germline V CDR1 and CDR2: SGHTA, FQGNSA. V lost 0 bases to trimming and J lost 3 bases; unmatched junction nucleotides: 4. This CDR3 is CASSLAGLDLYEQYF. The CDR3 DNA reads as TGTGCCAGCAGCTTAGCGGGACTAGATCTCTACGAGCAGTACTTC.

The chain recombines TRBV27 with TRBJ2-5; 11 bases align to TRBD2. The germline V gene has CDR1 MNHEY and CDR2 SMNVEV (reference sequence). The CDR3 runs to 17 residues. J lost 3 bases, V lost 1 base, and 7 bases had no gene match. CDR3 coding DNA: TGTGCCAGCAGTTTATTCTCACTAGCGGGAGTAAAAGAGACCCAGTACTTC. Its translation: CASSLFSLAGVKETQYF.

In this sample, this clone turned up once. The chain recombines TRBV11-2 with TRBJ1-2; D might be TRBD1 (5 bases). CDR1 is SGHAT and CDR2 is FQNNGV in the germline V gene. The V end was cut by 5 bases, the J end by 1 base, with 14 bases between. The CDR3 totals 15 residues. As DNA, the CDR3 is TGTGCCAGCAGCCCCGGGGGGGGAGGTAACTATGGCTACACCTTC. Its protein is CASSPGGGGNYGYTF.